The clone carrying this T cell receptor (beta chain) was counted between two and nine times. Its antigen remains unidentified. The sample belongs to a study of vaccination effects on CD4 cells after COVID-19. Study summary: Sampling of a few convalescent patients occurred early (day +14) and late post-vaccination. The second dose preceded post-vaccine samples by a median of 72 days.

The ViraFEST assay expanded antigen-specific CD4+ T cells with viral peptide pools before sequencing. Isolating CD4+ T cells followed about 11 days of culture. The person's infection with SARS-CoV-2, confirmed by PCR, took place between March and December 2020. Two-dose BNT162b2 or mRNA-1273 vaccination was given to participants. Germline V CDR1 and CDR2: SNHLY, FYNNEI. The V segment lost 4 bases and the J segment 5 bases; nucleotides outside the gene matches: 5. This CDR3 is 16 amino acids long. Assay used: immunoSEQ multiplex PCR; TCRdb lists only in-frame clones, some missing. The profile shows around 15,000 clones, around 76% of them singletons.

Sequences were derived from CD4+ T cells from PBMCs cultured with SARS-CoV-2 spike peptides, sampled after COVID-19 vaccination. The V and J genes are TRBV2 and TRBJ2-5, with 15 bases matching TRBD2. This receptor was obtained from a human donor who had a prior SARS-CoV-2 infection. CDR3 amino acids: CASSGTSGGAGETQYF. The CDR3 DNA is TGTGCCAGCAGTGGGACTAGCGGGGGGGCCGGCGAGACCCAGTACTTC.